Each of the 24 T cell receptor beta chains below was sequenced from the same sample in a study of PD-1 blockade in classical Hodgkin lymphoma. Produced via immunoSEQ multiplex PCR; TCRdb's table is partial and in-frame only. This table holds some 17,000 clones, about 65% found once. The time point was: cycle 4 day 1 (C4D1), after less than 7 weeks of nivolumab. Patients all relapsed after autologous stem cell transplantation, and there was variation in brentuximab vedotin exposure. Specimen: peripheral blood mononuclear cells (PBMCs), collected before the fourth cycle of nivolumab. Source of these receptors: a human donor with classical Hodgkin lymphoma.

This chain links TRBV9 with TRBJ2-7, with D hard to call. Germline V gene lookup returns CDR1 SGDLS and CDR2 YYNGEE. The ends were cut back, 0 bases at V and 0 bases at J, with 7 bases in the middle. CDR3 length: 14 amino acids. This CDR3 is CASSVEPVSYEQYF. CDR3 DNA sequence: TGTGCCAGCAGCGTAGAACCAGTCTCCTACGAGCAGTACTTC.

This clone has just a few counts. CDR3 protein: CASSLLTTSGSTDTQYF. CDR3 sequence (DNA): TGTGCCAGCAGTTTACTGACGACTAGCGGGAGCACAGATACGCAGTATTTT. V and J are TRBV27 and TRBJ2-3; 10 nucleotides agree with TRBD2. V shed 2 bases and J 0 bases; nucleotides not matched to a gene: 5. The CDR3 extends over 17 amino acids. Germline CDR1 MNHEY, CDR2 SMNVEV (reference sequence).

This clone has just a few counts. The chain couples TRBV5-1 to TRBJ1-1; TRBD1 might be the D (6 bases). Germline V gives CDR1 SGHRS, CDR2 YFSETQ. Trimming left V 7 bases short and J 1 base short, with 17 bases between. This CDR3 has 15 residues. The CDR3 reads CASRSGGRGNTEAFF. CDR3 in DNA: TGCGCCAGCCGCTCCGGAGGCAGGGGGAACACTGAAGCTTTCTTT.

V usage is TRBV15 and J usage is TRBJ2-3, with 10 bases aligning to TRBD1. CDR1 LNHNV and CDR2 YYDKDF come from the germline V gene (reference sequence). V was pared by 3 bases and J by 2 bases, with 5 bases of the junction left unmatched. CDR3 size: 16 residues. DNA for the CDR3: TGTGCCACCAGCAGTCCCGGGACAGGGGCCACAGATACGCAGTATTTT. Translation: CATSSPGTGATDTQYF.

This chain links TRBV10-3 with TRBJ1-2; TRBD1 matches 9 bases. Looked up from germline, CDR1 is ENHRY and CDR2 is SYGVKD. Trimming cost V 4 bases and J 1 base; bases outside gene matches: 1. This CDR3 has 14 amino acids. DNA for the CDR3: TGTGCCATCAGTGCGGGACAGGGTAACTATGGCTACACCTTC. It translates to CAISAGQGNYGYTF.

This clone was counted only a few times. The rearrangement joins TRBV4-1 to TRBJ2-5; 11 bases agree with TRBD2. Germline V gene data show CDR1 as MGHRA and CDR2 as YSYEKL. The ends lost 2 bases at V and 5 bases at J; junction bases unmatched: 7. The CDR3 spans 16 residues. The CDR3 region is CASSQSGLAEGETQYF. The CDR3 nucleotides are TGCGCCAGCAGCCAATCGGGACTAGCGGAGGGTGAGACCCAGTACTTC.

The J gene is TRBJ2-4, the V gene TRBV4-2; 7 bases line up with TRBD2. Looked up from germline, CDR1 is LGHNA and CDR2 is YNFKEQ. The CDR3 covers 18 residues. Trimming cost V 0 bases and J 0 bases; bases outside gene matches: 8. Here the CDR3 DNA reads TGTGCCAGCAGCCAAGATTATTCGGGGGGAATAGCCAAAAACATTCAGTACTTC. Encoded protein: CASSQDYSGGIAKNIQYF.

The chain combines TRBV19 with TRBJ2-7; D possibly matches TRBD1 or TRBD2 (5 bases each). V lost 6 bases and J lost 1, with 10 bases in between. The CDR3 totals 13 residues. Per the germline V gene, CDR1 is LNHDA and CDR2 is SQIVND (reference sequence). This CDR3 reads CASRGTDSYEQYF. In DNA, the CDR3 is TGTGCCAGTAGGGGGACCGATTCCTACGAGCAGTACTTC.

This clone was detected once. The chain uses TRBV29-1 and TRBJ2-4; D perhaps matches TRBD2 (5 bases). The CDR3 consists of 13 residues. Germline CDR1 and CDR2: SQVTM and ANQGSEA. V was cut by 7 bases and J by 6 bases, with 16 bases left in between. The CDR3, as DNA: TGCAGCGCCGCGGGCCCCTTTGGAAACATTCAGTACTTC. This translates into CSAAGPFGNIQYF.

This clone was found a few times. The chain has TRBV29-1 and TRBJ1-1; tentatively, D is TRBD1 (6 bases). CDR1 is SQVTM, CDR2 ANQGSEA, per germline. The V end lost 8 bases, the J end lost 4 bases, and 17 bases lay between the germline ends. There are 13 residues in the CDR3. The CDR3 loop is CSSRGAGVTEAFF. DNA for the CDR3: TGCAGCTCTCGGGGGGCTGGTGTCACTGAAGCTTTCTTT.

The J gene is TRBJ1-4, the V gene TRBV7-2; 7 positions match TRBD1. V was clipped by 4 bases and J by 8 bases; unmatched bases: 10. Germline V gene data show CDR1 as SGHTA and CDR2 as FQGNSA. The CDR3 runs 15 residues. The chain's CDR3 is CASSSDGVRGEKLFF. The CDR3 coding sequence is TGTGCCAGCAGCTCCGATGGGGTCAGGGGGGAAAAACTGTTTTTT.

This clone occurred once. The chain joins TRBV5-1 to TRBJ1-1; D is uncertain. Germline lookup yields CDR1 SGHRS and CDR2 YFSETQ. Trimming shortened V by 4 bases and J by 8 bases, and 18 bases separated the two germline ends. The CDR3 consists of 14 residues. The CDR3 here is CASSPHDGSTEAFF. CDR3 nucleotides: TGCGCCAGCAGCCCACACGATGGATCGACCGAAGCTTTCTTT. The full variable domain, with the rest looked up from reference TRBV5-1 and TRBJ1-1, is KAGVTQTPRYLIKTRGQQVTLSCSPISGHRSVSWYQQTPGQGLQFLFEYFSETQRNKGNFPGRFSGRQFSNSRSEMNVSTLELGDSALYLCASSPHDGSTEAFFGQGTRLTVV.

The V and J genes are TRBV11-2 and TRBJ1-1; D is unresolved. This CDR3 has 15 residues. Germline CDR1 SGHAT, CDR2 FQNNGV. V gave up 1 base and J gave up 2 bases, with 11 bases separating them. The CDR3: CASSLGRGFNTEAFF. The CDR3 coding sequence is TGTGCCAGCAGCTTAGGTCGGGGTTTTAACACTGAAGCTTTCTTT. Combining the CDR3 with reference TRBV11-2 and TRBJ1-1 gives the whole variable domain EAGVAQSPRYKIIEKRQSVAFWCNPISGHATLYWYQQILGQGPKLLIQFQNNGVVDDSQLPKDRFSAERLKGVDSTLKIQPAKLEDSAVYLCASSLGRGFNTEAFFGQGTRLTVV.

The CDR3 DNA sequence: TGCGCCAGCAGCTTGGCCCCGGGGGAGGGAACTGAAGCTTTCTTT. It codes for CASSLAPGEGTEAFF. The rearrangement links TRBV5-1 to TRBJ1-1; the D gene is possibly TRBD1 (5 bases). The ends were cut back, 0 bases at V and 5 bases at J, with 14 bases in the middle. CDR1 SGHRS and CDR2 YFSETQ come from the germline V gene. The CDR3 sequence is 15 residues long.

This chain connects TRBV10-3 to TRBJ2-7, with TRBD2 as a possible D gene (6 bases). CDR3 length: 14 amino acids. Trimming shortened V by 6 bases and J by 2 bases, and 14 bases separated the two germline ends. Germline V gene data show CDR1 as ENHRY and CDR2 as SYGVKD. CDR3 in DNA: TGTGCCATCAGCGCGATAACTAGCCCCTACGAGCAGTACTTC. This encodes CAISAITSPYEQYF.

The CDR3 loop reads CASSEAHPRGRETQYF. The CDR3 bases are TGTGCCAGCAGTGAAGCGCACCCCAGGGGTAGAGAGACCCAGTACTTC. The rearrangement uses TRBV6-1 and TRBJ2-5, with a tentative D call TRBD1 (6 bases). V gave up 0 bases and J gave up 4 bases, with 15 bases separating them. Germline loops: CDR1 MNHNS, CDR2 SASEGT. The CDR3 has 16 amino acids.

The chain carries TRBV29-1 and TRBJ1-2; unclear D gene. V was pared by 0 bases and J by 4 bases, with 30 bases between. From germline, CDR1 is SQVTM and CDR2 ANQGSEA. This CDR3 spans 20 amino acids. This CDR3 is CSVEDLLSSLRDLHIYGYTF. The CDR3, as DNA: TGCAGCGTTGAAGATCTACTTTCTTCTCTGAGAGATCTCCACATCTATGGCTACACCTTC.

This clone is large (0.1 to 1%) by share. The chain joins TRBV11-2 to TRBJ2-1, with D unclear. V was trimmed by 5 bases and J by 9 bases, leaving 8 bases between them. The V gene's germline CDR1 is SGHAT and CDR2 FQNNGV. The CDR3 runs to 11 residues. CDR3 residues: CASSPGSEQFF. CDR3 DNA: TGTGCCAGCAGCCCCGGCAGTGAGCAGTTCTTC.

The CDR3 nucleotides read TGTGCCAGCAGCTCCGGGACAGGGGGCCGAGGCTACACCTTC. Translation gives CASSSGTGGRGYTF. This rearrangement joins TRBV11-1 to TRBJ1-2; 12 bases are a match to TRBD1. Trimming cost V 4 bases and J 8 bases; bases outside gene matches: 5. CDR1 and CDR2 (germline): SGHAT, FQDESV (reference sequence). This CDR3 contains 14 residues. Full variable domain (remainder filled in from reference TRBV11-1 and TRBJ1-2): EAEVAQSPRYKITEKSQAVAFWCDPISGHATLYWYRQILGQGPELLVQFQDESVVDDSQLPKDRFSAERLKGVDSTLKIQPAELGDSAMYLCASSSGTGGRGYTFGSGTRLTVV.

This clone was counted a single time. V is TRBV4-2 and J is TRBJ2-7, with 8 positions matching TRBD2. This CDR3 is 15 amino acids long. Germline V CDR1 and CDR2: LGHNA, YNFKEQ. V lost 4 bases to trimming and J lost 6 bases; unmatched junction nucleotides: 11. CDR3 protein: CASSPTPGLVSEQYF. In nucleotides, the CDR3 is TGTGCCAGCAGCCCTACTCCGGGACTAGTTTCCGAGCAGTACTTC.

V gene TRBV21-1 combines with J gene TRBJ1-5; the table's TRBD1 call for D was not verified on the DNA. TRBV21-1 is labeled a pseudogene. The CDR3 has 17 amino acids. CDR3 bases: TGTGCCAGCAGTATTTCCCGGGACAAAGACAGCAATCAGCCCCAGCATTTT. Translated: CASSISRDKDSNQPQHF.

The V call is TRBV28, the J call TRBJ2-3; 9 positions agree with TRBD2. The CDR3 has 15 residues. V lost 5 bases to trimming and J lost 4 bases; unmatched junction nucleotides: 7. Germline-derived CDR1 and CDR2 are MDHEN and SYDVKM. The CDR3 loop is CASSVLAGGADTQYF. In nucleotides, the CDR3 is TGTGCCAGCAGTGTACTAGCGGGTGGGGCAGATACGCAGTATTTT.

This chain joins TRBV7-2 and TRBJ2-4; TRBD1 or TRBD2 may be the D gene (5 bases each). The V gene's germline CDR1 is SGHTA and CDR2 FQGNSA. The length of the CDR3 is 15 residues. The V and J ends lost 3 bases and 1 base respectively, with 10 bases between them. This CDR3 is CASSFFGDAKNIQYF. The CDR3 DNA is TGTGCCAGCAGCTTTTTCGGGGACGCCAAAAACATTCAGTACTTC. Combining the CDR3 with reference TRBV7-2 and TRBJ2-4 gives the whole variable domain GAGVSQSPSNKVTEKGKDVELRCDPISGHTALYWYRQSLGQGLEFLIYFQGNSAPDKSGLPSDRFSAERTGGSVSTLTIQRTQQEDSAVYLCASSFFGDAKNIQYFGAGTRLSVL.

The V call is TRBV2, the J call TRBJ2-2; weak D call: TRBD1 (5 bases). Looked up from germline, CDR1 is SNHLY and CDR2 is FYNNEI. This CDR3 has 15 residues. Between the trimmed V and J ends, which lost 6 bases and 6 bases, there was a span of 17 bases. CDR3: CASSFLSGLSGELFF. CDR3 coding DNA: TGTGCCAGCAGCTTCTTATCAGGGTTGTCCGGGGAGCTGTTTTTT.